The TCR beta chain under discussion was sequenced for a study of T cell repertoires in cytomegalovirus infection (dated by TCRdb to about 2019). Broadly, across the study: Alongside well-studied HLA-B-restricted epitopes, the peptide stimulations were aimed at recently identified HLA-C-restricted CMV epitopes, whose presentation resists viral immunomodulation. The HLA type of each donor mattered for the analysis, because public TCR beta signatures pointed to carriage of CMV infection along with the matching HLA type.

According to the study, the label for this sample's treatment or condition signals: in vitro stimulation with specific CMV peptide epitopes to enrich CMV-specific T cells. CDR1 and CDR2, looked up from the germline V gene, are SGHVS and FNYEAQ. The CDR3 starts with the cysteine, ends with the phenylalanine, and has 15 residues. This entry keeps only the CDR3 DNA: 45 bases, framed from base 1. Trimming leaves V shorter by 0 bases and J shorter by 4 bases, with the junction holding 3 bases beyond the gene matches. Instrument used: Illumina HiSeq 1500. TCRdb reprocessing: public reads trimmed at Q25 with fastp, clones called with MiXCR, in-frame beta chains kept. Each CDR3 protein gets just one entry, which takes the most common genes and DNA from the rows behind it. Within this sample are about 900,000 distinct CDR3 sequences, with around 31% of them counted one time only. Over 11% of the sample is in the top ten clones.

This clonotype was detected many times. Its antigen target is currently unknown. Base qualities are not at hand, and no much larger clone is one base apart. Here is what the overall study found, with its caveats: In both this cohort and an independent cohort of 352 donors, the cumulative frequency of public TCR beta family members distinguished carriers of CMV infection plus the relevant HLA type. The ex vivo response was dominated by HLA-C-restricted CMV-specific TCR beta clonotypes, which also provided the single most frequent clonotype in two of eight donors.

Here the sequenced sample was cultured CD8+ T cells from PBMCs, taken from culture after CMV antigen stimulation. The chain employs TRBV7-6 and TRBJ1-1; TRBD1 fits 9 bases in the junction. The source is a human donor in good health (CMV status not recorded). Some clones in this sample may be carry-over from other donors' samples. The DNA is TGTGCCAGCAGCTTAGCTCCGGGACAGGGCACTGAAGCTTTCTTT. It codes for CASSLAPGQGTEAFF.